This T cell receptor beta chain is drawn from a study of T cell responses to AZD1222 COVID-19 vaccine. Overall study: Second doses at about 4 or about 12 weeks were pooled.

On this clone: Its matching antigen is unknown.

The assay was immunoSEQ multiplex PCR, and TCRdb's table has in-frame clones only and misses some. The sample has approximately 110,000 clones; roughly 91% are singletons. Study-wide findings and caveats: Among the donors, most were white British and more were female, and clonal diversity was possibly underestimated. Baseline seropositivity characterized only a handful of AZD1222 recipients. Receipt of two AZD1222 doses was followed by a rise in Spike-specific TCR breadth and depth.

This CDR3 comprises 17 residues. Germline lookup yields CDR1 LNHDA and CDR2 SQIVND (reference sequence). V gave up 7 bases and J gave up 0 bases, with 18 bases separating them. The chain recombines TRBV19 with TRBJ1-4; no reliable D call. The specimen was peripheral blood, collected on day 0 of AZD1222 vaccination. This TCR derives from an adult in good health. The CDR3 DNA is TGTGCCAGTACCCGAGAGGGTAGACTTGCAACTAATGAAAAACTGTTTTTT. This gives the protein CASTREGRLATNEKLFF.